This TCR beta chain emerged from a study of shared clonotypes between healthy human individuals. Study-wide context: Each donor's CD4 naive and CD4 memory cells filled three plates apiece, CD8 naive two, and CD8 memory one.

The data were produced by immunoSEQ multiplex PCR, yet TCRdb's version contains in-frame clones alone and is incomplete. The sample lists more than 2 million clones, approximately 94% occurring once. Per germline, CDR1 KGHSH and CDR2 LQKENI. Trimming took 6 bases from V and 0 from J, leaving 8 bases between them. CDR3 length equals 14 residues. The chain carries TRBV18 and TRBJ1-4, with D hard to call. The sequence came from a man in his late teens or twenties in good health. Sequencing was done on a sample of naive CD4+ T cells sorted from blood. Noted subset: CD45RA+ positively selected. The CDR3 spells CASSDGATNEKLFF. CDR3 bases: TGTGCCAGCTCCGACGGCGCAACTAATGAAAAACTGTTTTTT.